What follows is one T cell receptor beta chain and its context. Its antigen is unidentified. Trimming left V 6 bases short and J 4 bases short, with 8 bases between. This CDR3 region has 12 residues. The germline V gene encodes CDR1 LGHDT and CDR2 YNNKEL (reference sequence). The record originates from a study of T cell responses to AZD1222 COVID-19 vaccine. TCRdb's table, derived via immunoSEQ multiplex PCR, lists solely in-frame clones and lacks some. The data hold about 120,000 clones, with roughly nine tenths observed a single time. Study conclusions and caveats: At 160-218 and 743-854, vaccine-associated CD4 TCRs were dominant, and they spanned spike. Repertoire samples came only from after the peak T cell response. It should be noted that donors were predominantly white British and more often female, and clonal diversity was possibly underestimated. Among those given AZD1222, only six were seropositive at baseline.

This clonotype was sampled from an adult in good health. V gene TRBV3-1 (or the pseudogene TRBV3-2) combines with J gene TRBJ2-3; D gene unclear. The sequences come from peripheral blood, collected on day 0 of AZD1222 vaccination. The CDR3 nucleotides read TGTGCCAGCAGAGATCTCTCAGATACGCAGTATTTT. Translation gives CASRDLSDTQYF.